These 11 T cell receptor beta chains were sequenced from one sample in a study of lymphopenia after photon versus proton radiotherapy. The repertoire was sequenced with immunoSEQ multiplex PCR; TCRdb's copy has only in-frame clones and lacks some. This table has fewer than 35,000 clones, 89% appearing once. The sample in question was peripheral blood, obtained from a patient treated with proton-based radiotherapy. These receptors came from a woman aged 65 to 85 with pancreatic cancer. Some clones in this sample may be carry-over from other donors' samples.

This chain joins TRBV11-2 and TRBJ2-2; D possibly matches TRBD1 or TRBD2 (5 bases each). The germline V and J ends were trimmed by 6 bases and 7 bases, with 18 bases remaining between them. CDR3 size: 15 residues. CDR1 SGHAT and CDR2 FQNNGV come from the germline V gene. The CDR3 reads CASSLGERRGGELFF. CDR3 in DNA: TGTGCCAGCAGTTTGGGGGAACGTCGAGGCGGGGAGCTGTTTTTT.

The gene calls are TRBV28 and TRBJ1-1; D is possibly TRBD1 (5 bases). Trimming stripped 1 base from V and 10 bases from J, with 16 bases between. The germline CDR1 and CDR2 sequences are MDHEN and SYDVKM. The CDR3 is 14 residues long. CDR3 sequence reads: CASSLSSQGLGAFF. CDR3 DNA sequence: TGTGCCAGCAGTTTATCCTCCCAGGGACTGGGAGCTTTCTTT. The whole variable domain, filled in from reference TRBV28 and TRBJ1-1, reads DVKVTQSSRYLVKRTGEKVFLECVQDMDHENMFWYRQDPGLGLRLIYFSYDVKMKEKGDIPEGYSVSREKKERFSLILESASTNQTSMYLCASSLSSQGLGAFFGQGTRLTVV.

The chain joins TRBV5-8 to TRBJ1-2, with 8 bases lining up with TRBD1. After removal of 2 bases from V and 5 bases from J, the junction contained 8 bases not matched to a gene. Looked up from germline, CDR1 is SGHTS and CDR2 is YDEGEE. The CDR3 contains 15 residues. The CDR3 DNA reads TGTGCCAGCAGCTTCCGCACGGGACAGGTTTATGGCTACACCTTC. Its protein is CASSFRTGQVYGYTF.

The chain carries TRBV6-6 and TRBJ2-3; 8 positions match TRBD2. CDR3 length: 15 residues. Germline V CDR1 and CDR2: MNHNY, SVGAGI (reference sequence). The V gene end was trimmed by 7 bases and the J gene end by 2 bases; junction bases not matched to a gene: 8. The CDR3 sequence: CASKLTSASTDTQYF. The CDR3 region has the DNA TGTGCCAGCAAACTGACTAGCGCCTCCACAGATACGCAGTATTTT.

This sequence joins TRBV18 and TRBJ2-7, with D perhaps TRBD1 or TRBD2 (5 bases each). The germline gives CDR1 KGHSH, CDR2 LQKENI. Trimming cost V 2 bases and J 4 bases, with 15 bases left between them. The CDR3 is 15 residues long. The CDR3 DNA sequence: TGTGCCAGCTCACCAGCCGGGACGGGGAATTACGAGCAGTACTTC. Protein product: CASSPAGTGNYEQYF.

V usage is TRBV4-3 and J usage is TRBJ1-3; D call uncertain. CDR3 length: 12 amino acids. Germline V gives CDR1 LGHNA, CDR2 YSLEER. Trimming removed 6 bases from V and 4 bases from J, with 7 bases in between. CDR3 residues: CASSGAGNTIYF. Written as DNA, the CDR3 is TGCGCCAGCAGTGGTGCCGGAAACACCATATATTTT.

The chain recombines TRBV7-2 with TRBJ2-4; no clear D. Trimming took 4 bases from V and 0 from J, leaving 13 bases between them. The germline V gene encodes CDR1 SGHTA and CDR2 FQGNSA. This CDR3 comprises 16 residues. In DNA, the CDR3 is TGTGCCAGCAGCTACGACACGCGCTTAGCCAAAAACATTCAGTACTTC. Encoded protein: CASSYDTRLAKNIQYF.

This clone occurred once. The rearrangement uses TRBV10-2 and TRBJ1-5; a weak D match, TRBD1 (5 bases). Trimming removed 7 bases at V and 3 bases at J, with 10 bases between. In germline, CDR1 is WSHSY, CDR2 SAAADI. The CDR3 sequence is 13 residues long. The CDR3 protein is CASTTGPNQPQHF. CDR3 sequence (DNA): TGCGCCAGCACTACAGGCCCCAATCAGCCCCAGCATTTT.

V and J are TRBV18 and TRBJ2-3; the match to TRBD2 covers 9 bases. From germline, CDR1 is KGHSH and CDR2 LQKENI. The CDR3 has 15 residues. The J segment lost 5 bases and the V segment lost 2 bases, leaving 5 bases of the junction unmatched. The CDR3 DNA is TGTGCCAGCTCACCATTCGTGACTAGCGGAGATACGCAGTATTTT. Translation gives CASSPFVTSGDTQYF.

This clone was found once. The gene calls are TRBV10-3 and TRBJ1-2; D might be TRBD1 (6 bases). The CDR3 is 14 residues long. V lost 6 bases to trimming and J lost 8 bases, with 19 bases between them. The V gene's germline CDR1 is ENHRY and CDR2 SYGVKD. CDR3 amino acids: CAISTGTFSRGYTF. The CDR3, as DNA: TGTGCCATCAGCACCGGGACATTCAGTAGAGGCTACACCTTC.

The V gene is TRBV7-2, the J gene TRBJ1-1; 9 nucleotides align to TRBD1. J gave up 4 bases and V 4 bases, and 7 bases lay outside the gene matches. This CDR3 region has 15 residues. Germline CDR1 SGHTA, CDR2 FQGNSA. CDR3 DNA: TGTGCCAGCAGCTCCCAAGGGACAGGGATCACTGAAGCTTTCTTT. As protein: CASSSQGTGITEAFF. The variable domain in full, with the rest retrieved from reference TRBV7-2 and TRBJ1-1, is GAGVSQSPSNKVTEKGKDVELRCDPISGHTALYWYRQSLGQGLEFLIYFQGNSAPDKSGLPSDRFSAERTGGSVSTLTIQRTQQEDSAVYLCASSSQGTGITEAFFGQGTRLTVV.